The 2 T cell receptor beta chains below come from one sample, sequenced in a study of identifying expanded T cells in peripheral blood. TCRdb's table, derived via immunoSEQ multiplex PCR, lists solely in-frame clones and lacks some. Of around 78,000 clones detected, just under 85% appear once; the ten largest clones hold 15% to 20%. Sequencing was performed on blood. These receptors were taken from a person aged 18 to 70 in good health.

CDR3 sequence reads: CASSEGQGGTQYF. The CDR3 DNA follows: TGCGCCAGCAGCGAGGGACAGGGGGGGACCCAGTACTTC. The chain has TRBV5-1 and TRBJ2-5, with 11 bases matching TRBD1. In germline, CDR1 is SGHRS, CDR2 YFSETQ. V shed 4 bases, J shed 7 bases, and the junction held 3 bases outside the gene matches. The CDR3 has 13 amino acids.

This clone has only one observation. V gene TRBV7-3 combines with J gene TRBJ2-5; 9 bases agree with TRBD1. The CDR3 contains 16 residues. From germline, CDR1 is SGHTA and CDR2 FQGTGA. Trimming at V came to 5 bases and at J to 7 bases, leaving 14 bases not matched to a gene. In DNA form, the CDR3 reads TGTGCCAGCAGCCCTGGGACAGGGAGGGCTTCGGGGACCCAGTACTTC. Amino acid sequence: CASSPGTGRASGTQYF.